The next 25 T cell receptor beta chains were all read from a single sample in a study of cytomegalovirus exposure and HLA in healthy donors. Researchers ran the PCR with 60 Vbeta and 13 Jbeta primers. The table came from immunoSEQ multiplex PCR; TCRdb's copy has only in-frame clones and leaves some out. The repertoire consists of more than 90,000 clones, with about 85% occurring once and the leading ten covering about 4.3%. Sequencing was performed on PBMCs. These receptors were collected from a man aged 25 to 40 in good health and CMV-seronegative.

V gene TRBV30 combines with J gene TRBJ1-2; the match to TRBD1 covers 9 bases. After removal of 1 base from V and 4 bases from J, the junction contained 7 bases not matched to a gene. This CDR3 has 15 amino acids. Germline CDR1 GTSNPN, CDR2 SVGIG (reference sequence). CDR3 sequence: CAWSGTGAIFYGYTF. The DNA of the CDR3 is TGTGCCTGGAGTGGGACAGGGGCAATCTTCTATGGCTACACCTTC.

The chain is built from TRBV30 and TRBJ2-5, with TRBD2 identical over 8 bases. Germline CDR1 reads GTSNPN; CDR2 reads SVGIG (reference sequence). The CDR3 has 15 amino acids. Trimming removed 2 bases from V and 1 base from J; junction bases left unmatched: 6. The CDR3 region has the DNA TGTGCCTGGAGTACGGGGGGGGTGGTCCAAGAGACCCAGTACTTC. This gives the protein CAWSTGGVVQETQYF.

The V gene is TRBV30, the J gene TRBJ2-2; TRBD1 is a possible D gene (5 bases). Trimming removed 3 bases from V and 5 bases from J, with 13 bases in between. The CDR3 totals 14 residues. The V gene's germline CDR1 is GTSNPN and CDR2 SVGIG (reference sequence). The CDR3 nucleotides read TGTGCCTGGAGGCTCGTGGCAGGGACCGGGGAGCTGTTTTTT. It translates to CAWRLVAGTGELFF.

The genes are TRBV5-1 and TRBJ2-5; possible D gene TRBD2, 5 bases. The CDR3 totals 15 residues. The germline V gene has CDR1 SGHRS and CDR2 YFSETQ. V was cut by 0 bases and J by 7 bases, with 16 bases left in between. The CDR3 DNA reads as TGCGCCAGCAGCTTGGGCTCGCGTCTCCGGGGGACCCAGTACTTC. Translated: CASSLGSRLRGTQYF.

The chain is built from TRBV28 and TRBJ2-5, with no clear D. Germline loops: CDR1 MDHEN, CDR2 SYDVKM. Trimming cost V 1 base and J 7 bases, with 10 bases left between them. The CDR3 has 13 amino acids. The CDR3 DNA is TGTGCCAGCAGTTTATCCCGTCACTCGACCCAGTACTTC. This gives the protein CASSLSRHSTQYF.

The CDR3 spells CASSLLAGEAPDTQYF. CDR3 in DNA: TGTGCCAGCAGCCTCCTAGCGGGAGAGGCACCAGATACGCAGTATTTT. The genes are TRBV7-6 and TRBJ2-3; 10 bases align to TRBD2. The germline V gene has CDR1 SGHVS and CDR2 FNYEAQ. J gave up 4 bases and V 5 bases, and 9 bases lay outside the gene matches. The CDR3 runs to 16 residues.

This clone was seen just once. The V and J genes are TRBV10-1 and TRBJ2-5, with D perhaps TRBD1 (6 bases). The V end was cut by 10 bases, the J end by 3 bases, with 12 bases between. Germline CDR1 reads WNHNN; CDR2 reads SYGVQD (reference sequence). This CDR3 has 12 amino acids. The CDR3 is CAIRTEEETQYF. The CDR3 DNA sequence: TGCGCCATCAGGACAGAGGAAGAGACCCAGTACTTC.

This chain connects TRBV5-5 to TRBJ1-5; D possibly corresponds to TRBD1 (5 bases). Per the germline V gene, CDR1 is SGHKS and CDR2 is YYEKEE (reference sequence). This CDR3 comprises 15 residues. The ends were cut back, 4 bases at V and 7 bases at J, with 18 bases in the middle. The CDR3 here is CASSGLSSGGQPQHF. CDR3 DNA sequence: TGTGCCAGCAGCGGATTGTCTAGCGGGGGGCAGCCCCAGCATTTT.

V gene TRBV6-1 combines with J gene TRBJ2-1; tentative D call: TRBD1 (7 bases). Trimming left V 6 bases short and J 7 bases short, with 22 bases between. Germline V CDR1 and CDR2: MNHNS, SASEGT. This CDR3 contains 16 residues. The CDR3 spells CASREWSGGRMNEQFF. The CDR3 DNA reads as TGTGCCAGCAGAGAATGGTCAGGGGGGCGGATGAATGAGCAGTTCTTC.

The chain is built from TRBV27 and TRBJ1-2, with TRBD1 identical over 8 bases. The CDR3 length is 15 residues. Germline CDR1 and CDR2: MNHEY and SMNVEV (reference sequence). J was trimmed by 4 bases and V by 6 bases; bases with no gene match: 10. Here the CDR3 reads CASSYRTGSFYGYTF. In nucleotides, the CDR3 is TGTGCCAGCAGCTATAGGACAGGGTCTTTCTATGGCTACACCTTC.

This chain's CDR3 is CASSLGSSGLYNEQFF. The CDR3 nucleotides are TGTGCCAGCAGCTTAGGGTCTAGCGGGCTCTACAATGAGCAGTTCTTC. The chain uses TRBV7-7 and TRBJ2-1; 8 nucleotides agree with TRBD2. CDR1 SSHAT and CDR2 FNYEAQ come from the germline V gene (reference sequence). V shed 1 base, J shed 3 bases, and the junction held 5 bases outside the gene matches. This CDR3 comprises 16 residues.

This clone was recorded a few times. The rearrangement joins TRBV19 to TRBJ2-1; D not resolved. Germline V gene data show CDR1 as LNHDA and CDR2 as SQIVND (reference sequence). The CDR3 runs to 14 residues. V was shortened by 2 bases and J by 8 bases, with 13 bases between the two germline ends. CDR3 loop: CASSINLERDEQFF. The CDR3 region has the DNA TGTGCCAGTAGTATAAATCTGGAACGGGATGAGCAGTTCTTC.

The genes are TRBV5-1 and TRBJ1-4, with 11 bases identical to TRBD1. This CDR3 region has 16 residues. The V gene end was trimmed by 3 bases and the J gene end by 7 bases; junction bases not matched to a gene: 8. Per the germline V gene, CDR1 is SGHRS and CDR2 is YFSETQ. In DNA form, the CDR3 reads TGCGCCAGCAGCTCGGGACAGGGGGGGGGTGTTGAAAAACTGTTTTTT. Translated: CASSSGQGGGVEKLFF. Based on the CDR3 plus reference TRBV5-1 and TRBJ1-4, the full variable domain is KAGVTQTPRYLIKTRGQQVTLSCSPISGHRSVSWYQQTPGQGLQFLFEYFSETQRNKGNFPGRFSGRQFSNSRSEMNVSTLELGDSALYLCASSSGQGGGVEKLFFGSGTQLSVL.

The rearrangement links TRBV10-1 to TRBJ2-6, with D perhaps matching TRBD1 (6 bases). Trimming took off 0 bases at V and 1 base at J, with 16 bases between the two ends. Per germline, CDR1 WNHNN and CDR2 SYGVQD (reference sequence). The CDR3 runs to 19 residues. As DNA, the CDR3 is TGCGCCAGCAGTGAGTCTGGGCAACAGGGAAGATCTGGGGCCAACGTCCTGACTTTC. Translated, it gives CASSESGQQGRSGANVLTF.

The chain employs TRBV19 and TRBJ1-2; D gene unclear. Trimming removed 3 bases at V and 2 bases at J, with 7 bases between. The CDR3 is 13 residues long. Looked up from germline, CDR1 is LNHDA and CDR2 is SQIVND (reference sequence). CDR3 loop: CASSIGGNYGYTF. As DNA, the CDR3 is TGTGCCAGTAGTATTGGAGGGAACTATGGCTACACCTTC.

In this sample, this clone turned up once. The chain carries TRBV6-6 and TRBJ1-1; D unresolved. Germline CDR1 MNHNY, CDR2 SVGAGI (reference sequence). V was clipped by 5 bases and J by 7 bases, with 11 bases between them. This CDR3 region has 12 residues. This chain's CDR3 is CASSPGRLEAFF. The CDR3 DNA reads TGTGCCAGCAGTCCAGGCAGGCTTGAAGCTTTCTTT.

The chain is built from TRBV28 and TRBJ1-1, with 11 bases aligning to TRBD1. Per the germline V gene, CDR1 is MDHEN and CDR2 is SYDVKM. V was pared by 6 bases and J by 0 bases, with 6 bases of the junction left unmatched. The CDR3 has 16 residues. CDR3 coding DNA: TGTGCCAGCAGCCAAGGACAGGGGGCAATGAACACTGAAGCTTTCTTT. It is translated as CASSQGQGAMNTEAFF.

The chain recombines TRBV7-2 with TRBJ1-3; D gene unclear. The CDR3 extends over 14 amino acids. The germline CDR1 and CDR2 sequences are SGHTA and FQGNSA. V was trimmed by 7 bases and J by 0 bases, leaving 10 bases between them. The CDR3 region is CASTLAHSGNTIYF. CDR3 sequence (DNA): TGTGCCAGCACCCTAGCCCACTCTGGAAACACCATATATTTT.

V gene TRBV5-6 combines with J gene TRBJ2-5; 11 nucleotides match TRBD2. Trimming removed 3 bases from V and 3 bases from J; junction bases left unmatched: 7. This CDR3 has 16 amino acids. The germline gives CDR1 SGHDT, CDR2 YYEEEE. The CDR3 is CASSSISGRAEETQYF. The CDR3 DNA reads TGTGCCAGCAGCTCCATTAGCGGGAGGGCCGAAGAGACCCAGTACTTC.

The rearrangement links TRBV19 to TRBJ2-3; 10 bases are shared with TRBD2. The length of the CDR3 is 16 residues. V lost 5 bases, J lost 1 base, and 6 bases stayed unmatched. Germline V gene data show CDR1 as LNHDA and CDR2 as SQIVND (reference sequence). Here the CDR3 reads CASSPGLAYGTDTQYF. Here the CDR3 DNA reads TGTGCCAGTAGTCCGGGACTAGCGTACGGCACAGATACGCAGTATTTT. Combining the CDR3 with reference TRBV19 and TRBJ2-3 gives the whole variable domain DGGITQSPKYLFRKEGQNVTLSCEQNLNHDAMYWYRQDPGQGLRLIYYSQIVNDFQKGDIAEGYSVSREKKESFPLTVTSAQKNPTAFYLCASSPGLAYGTDTQYFGPGTRLTVL.

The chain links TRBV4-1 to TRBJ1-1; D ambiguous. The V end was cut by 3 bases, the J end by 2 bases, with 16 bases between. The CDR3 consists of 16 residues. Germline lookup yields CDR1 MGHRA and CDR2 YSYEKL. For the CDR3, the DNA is TGCGCCAGCAGCCAGGCCCCGGGAGCGACAAACACTGAAGCTTTCTTT. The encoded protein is CASSQAPGATNTEAFF.

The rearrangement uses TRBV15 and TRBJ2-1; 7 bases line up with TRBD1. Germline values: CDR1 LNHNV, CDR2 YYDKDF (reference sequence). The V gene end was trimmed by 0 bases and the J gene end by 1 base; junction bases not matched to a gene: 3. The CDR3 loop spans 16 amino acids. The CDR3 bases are TGTGCCACCAGCAGAGATCAGGGGGTATCCTACAATGAGCAGTTCTTC. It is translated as CATSRDQGVSYNEQFF.

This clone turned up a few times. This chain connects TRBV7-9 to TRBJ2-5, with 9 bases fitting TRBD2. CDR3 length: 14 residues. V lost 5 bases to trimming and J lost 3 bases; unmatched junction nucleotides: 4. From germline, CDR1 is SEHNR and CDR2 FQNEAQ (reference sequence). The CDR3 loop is CASSQAGGKETQYF. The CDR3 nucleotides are TGTGCCAGCAGCCAAGCGGGGGGCAAAGAGACCCAGTACTTC.

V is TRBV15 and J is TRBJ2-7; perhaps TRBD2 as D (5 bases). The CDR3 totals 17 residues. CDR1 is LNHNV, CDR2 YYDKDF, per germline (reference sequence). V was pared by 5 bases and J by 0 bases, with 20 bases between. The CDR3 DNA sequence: TGTGCCACCAGCTCGCCAGTCGGGGATTATCCCTCCTACGAGCAGTACTTC. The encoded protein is CATSSPVGDYPSYEQYF.

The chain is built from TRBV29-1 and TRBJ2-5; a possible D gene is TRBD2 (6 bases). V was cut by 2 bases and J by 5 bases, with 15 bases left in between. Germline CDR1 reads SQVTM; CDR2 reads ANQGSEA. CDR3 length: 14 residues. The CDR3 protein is CSVEPVGGGETQYF. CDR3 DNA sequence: TGCAGCGTTGAACCCGTCGGGGGTGGGGAGACCCAGTACTTC.